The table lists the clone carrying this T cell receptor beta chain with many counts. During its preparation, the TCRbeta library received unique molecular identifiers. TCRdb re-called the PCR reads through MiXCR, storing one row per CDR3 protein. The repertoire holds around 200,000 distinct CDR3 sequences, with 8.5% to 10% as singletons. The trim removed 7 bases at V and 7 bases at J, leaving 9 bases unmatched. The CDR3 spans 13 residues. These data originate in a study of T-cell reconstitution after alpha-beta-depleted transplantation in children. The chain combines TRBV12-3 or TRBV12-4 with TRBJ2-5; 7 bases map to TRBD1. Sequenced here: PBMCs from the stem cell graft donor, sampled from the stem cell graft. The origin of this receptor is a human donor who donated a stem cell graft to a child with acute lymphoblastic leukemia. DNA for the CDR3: TGTGCCAGCAACGAGGGACAGCGAGGGACCCAGTACTTC. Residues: CASNEGQRGTQYF.